The present entry profiles one T cell receptor beta chain with its context. What it binds is not known. Assay: immunoSEQ multiplex PCR; the TCRdb copy retains only in-frame clones and omits some. In the table there are some 160,000 clones, 85% to 95% of which are singletons. This sample is part of a study of T cell responses to AZD1222 COVID-19 vaccine. Study-wide results and caveats: Spike-specific TCR depth and breadth grew after two AZD1222 doses.

The sequences come from peripheral blood, collected on day 0 of AZD1222 vaccination. This sequence was found in an adult in good health.

The CDR3 region is CASSQVQTYNSPLHF. Written as DNA, the CDR3 is TGTGCCAGCAGCCAAGTGCAAACCTATAATTCACCCCTCCACTTT. The V call is TRBV14, the J call TRBJ1-6, with unresolved D. This CDR3 has 15 residues. In germline, CDR1 is SGHDN, CDR2 FVKESK. V lost 1 base, J lost 2 bases, and 6 bases lay in between.